This TCR beta chain was retrieved from a study of vaccination effects on CD4 cells after COVID-19. A remark on this clone: Its specificity is unknown.

Sequenced by immunoSEQ multiplex PCR; TCRdb stores in-frame clones only, minus some. Here the sample spans about 45,000 clones, roughly four fifths being singletons. ViraFEST expansion of antigen-specific CD4+ T cells with viral peptide pools preceded sequencing. Following 10 days of culture, CD4+ T cells were isolated. The person had a PCR-confirmed SARS-CoV-2 infection during March to December 2020. Sequencing was performed on CD4+ T cells from PBMCs cultured with a peptide pool, taken before COVID-19 vaccination. The sequence was obtained from a human donor who had a prior SARS-CoV-2 infection.

DNA for the CDR3: TGTGCCAGCAGCCAAGATCGAGGGTACGAGCAGTACTTC. Its protein product is CASSQDRGYEQYF. The gene calls are TRBV4-2 and TRBJ2-7, with a possible D match to TRBD2 (5 bases). CDR1 LGHNA and CDR2 YNFKEQ come from the germline V gene. The CDR3 contains 13 residues. With 0 bases removed from V and 4 bases from J, the gap between germline ends came to 7 bases.